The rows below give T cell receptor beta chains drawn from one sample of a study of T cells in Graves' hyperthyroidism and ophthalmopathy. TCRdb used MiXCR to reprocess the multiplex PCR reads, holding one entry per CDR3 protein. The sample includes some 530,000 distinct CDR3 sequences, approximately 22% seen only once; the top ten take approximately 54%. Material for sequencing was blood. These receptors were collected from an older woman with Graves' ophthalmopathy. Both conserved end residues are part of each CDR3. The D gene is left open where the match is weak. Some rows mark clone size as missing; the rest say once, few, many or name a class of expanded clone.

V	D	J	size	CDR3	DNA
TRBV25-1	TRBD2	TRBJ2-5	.	CASSETSEQETQYF	TGTGCCAGCAGTGAGACTAGCGAGCAAGAGACCCAGTACTTC
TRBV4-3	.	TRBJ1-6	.	CASSQDRVSVNSPLHF	TGCGCCAGCAGCCAAGACAGGGTGTCGGTGAATTCACCCCTCCACTTT
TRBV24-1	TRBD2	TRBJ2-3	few	CATSDGTSGSTDTQYF	TGTGCCACCAGTGATGGGACTAGCGGCTCCACAGATACGCAGTATTTT
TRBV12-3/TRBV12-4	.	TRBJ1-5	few	CASSFGPLQPQHF	TGTGCCAGCAGTTTCGGGCCTCTTCAGCCCCAGCATTTT
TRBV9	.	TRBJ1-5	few	CASSVDGGQPQHF	TGTGCCAGCAGCGTAGATGGGGGGCAGCCCCAGCATTTT
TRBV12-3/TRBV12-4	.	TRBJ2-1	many	CASSSYGESSYNEQFF	TGTGCCAGCAGTTCTTATGGTGAGAGCTCCTACAATGAGCAGTTCTTC
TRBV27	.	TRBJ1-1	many	CASSLTGKNTEAFF	TGTGCCAGCAGTTTAACGGGAAAGAACACTGAAGCTTTCTTT
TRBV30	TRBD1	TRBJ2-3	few	CAWTPKLGGVFADTQYF	TGTGCCTGGACCCCCAAGTTAGGGGGCGTTTTTGCAGATACGCAGTATTTT
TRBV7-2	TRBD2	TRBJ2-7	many	CASSLVQLAGAYEQYF	TGTGCCAGCAGCTTAGTTCAGCTAGCGGGTGCGTACGAGCAGTACTTC
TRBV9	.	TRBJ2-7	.	CASLLYEQYF	TGTGCCAGCCTCCTCTACGAGCAGTACTTC
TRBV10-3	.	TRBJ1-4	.	CAISGSDEKLFF	TGTGCCATCAGTGGATCAGATGAAAAACTGTTTTTT
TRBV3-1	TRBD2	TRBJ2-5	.	CASSPWGTSGKETQYF	TGTGCCAGCAGCCCGTGGGGGACTAGCGGAAAAGAGACCCAGTACTTC
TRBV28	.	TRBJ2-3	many	CASSPPSDTQYF	TGTGCCAGCAGTCCCCCCTCAGATACGCAGTATTTT
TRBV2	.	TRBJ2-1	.	CASSELVSYNEQFF	TGTGCCAGCAGTGAACTCGTTTCCTACAATGAGCAGTTCTTC
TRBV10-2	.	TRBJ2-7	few	CASTTGRAYEQYF	TGCGCCAGCACAACAGGGCGCGCCTACGAGCAGTACTTC
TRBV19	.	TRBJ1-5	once	CASSIADRYNQPQHF	TGTGCCAGTAGTATAGCCGACAGGTACAATCAGCCCCAGCATTTT
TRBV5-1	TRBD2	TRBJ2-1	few	CASSRQREVNEQFF	TGCGCCAGCAGCAGACAGCGGGAGGTCAATGAGCAGTTCTTC
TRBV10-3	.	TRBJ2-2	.	CAISESSKHLANTGELFF	TGTGCCATCAGTGAGTCATCGAAGCACCTCGCGAACACCGGGGAGCTGTTTTTT
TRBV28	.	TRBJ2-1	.	CASSIKQSQGVEQFF	TGTGCCAGTAGTATAAAACAGAGCCAGGGCGTTGAGCAGTTCTTC
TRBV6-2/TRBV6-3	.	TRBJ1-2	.	CASSYSGADGYTF	TGTGCCAGCAGTTACTCCGGGGCAGATGGCTACACCTTC
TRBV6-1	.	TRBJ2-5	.	CASSGTNRDF	TGTGCCAGCAGTGGAACCAACAGGGACTTC
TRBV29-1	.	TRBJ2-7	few	CSVTAGSTYEQYF	TGCAGCGTTACTGCAGGTAGCACCTACGAGCAGTACTTC
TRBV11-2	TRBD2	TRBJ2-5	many	CASSLSGRAETQYF	TGTGCCAGCAGCTTATCGGGGAGGGCGGAGACCCAGTACTTC
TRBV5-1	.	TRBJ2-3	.	CASSLGQDTQYF	TGCGCCAGCAGCTTGGGGCAGGATACGCAGTATTTT
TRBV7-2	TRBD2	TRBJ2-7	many	CASSPSGGPFEQYF	TGTGCCAGCAGCCCGAGCGGGGGGCCTTTTGAGCAGTACTTC
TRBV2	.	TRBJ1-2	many	CASSERGANYGYTF	TGTGCCAGCAGTGAACGAGGCGCTAACTATGGCTACACCTTC
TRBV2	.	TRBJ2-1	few	CASSAIRENGEQFF	TGTGCCAGCAGTGCAATCAGGGAGAACGGTGAGCAGTTCTTC
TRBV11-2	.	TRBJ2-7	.	CASSLTSHEQYF	TGTGCCAGCAGCCTAACTTCCCACGAGCAGTACTTC
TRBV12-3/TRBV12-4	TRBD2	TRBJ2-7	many	CASSPRGSTYEQYF	TGTGCCAGCAGTCCGCGGGGGTCCACCTACGAGCAGTACTTC
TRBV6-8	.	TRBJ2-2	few	CASRLTGRTGELFF	TGTGCCAGCAGGCTTACGGGACGCACCGGGGAGCTGTTTTTT
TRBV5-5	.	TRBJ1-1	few	CASSSGGERAQAFF	TGTGCCAGCAGCTCCGGGGGAGAGAGGGCCCAGGCTTTCTTT
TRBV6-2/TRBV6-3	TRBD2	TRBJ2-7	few	CATPLRLAGDEWEQYF	TGTGCCACCCCCCTCCGACTAGCGGGAGATGAGTGGGAGCAGTACTTC
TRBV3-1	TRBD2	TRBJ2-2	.	CASSQSGGGTGELFF	TGTGCCAGCAGCCAAAGCGGGGGGGGCACCGGGGAGCTGTTTTTT
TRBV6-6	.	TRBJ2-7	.	CASSYSSNEQYF	TGTGCCAGCAGTTACTCTTCCAACGAGCAGTACTTC
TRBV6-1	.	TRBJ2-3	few	CASSELQASTDTQYF	TGTGCCAGCAGTGAATTACAGGCTAGCACAGATACGCAGTATTTT
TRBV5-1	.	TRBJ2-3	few	CASSEQPGYTDTQYF	TGCGCCAGCAGCGAGCAACCGGGATACACAGATACGCAGTATTTT
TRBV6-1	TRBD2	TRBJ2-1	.	CASSFNLQLAGGPREQFF	TGTGCCAGCAGTTTCAATTTACAACTAGCGGGAGGGCCTAGAGAGCAGTTCTTC
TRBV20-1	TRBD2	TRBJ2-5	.	CSARFPSGTSGQETQYF	TGCAGTGCTAGATTCCCTTCCGGGACTAGCGGCCAAGAGACCCAGTACTTC
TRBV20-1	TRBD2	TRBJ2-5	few	CSARNRLAGSETQYF	TGCAGTGCTAGAAACAGACTAGCGGGATCGGAGACCCAGTACTTC
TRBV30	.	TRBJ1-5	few	CAWSVYSNQPQHF	TGTGCCTGGAGTGTCTATAGCAATCAGCCCCAGCATTTT
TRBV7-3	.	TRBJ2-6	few	CASSVRLLGANVLTF	TGTGCCAGCAGCGTTCGGCTTCTCGGGGCCAACGTCCTGACTTTC
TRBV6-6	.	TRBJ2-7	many	CASSYSNTEGHEQYF	TGTGCCAGCAGTTACTCGAACACCGAGGGCCACGAGCAGTACTTC
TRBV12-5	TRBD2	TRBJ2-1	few	CASGLTLLAGLYNEQFF	TGTGCTAGTGGTTTGACCCTCCTAGCGGGGTTATACAATGAGCAGTTCTTC
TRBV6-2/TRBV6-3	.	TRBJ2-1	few	CASSYGSAERRRYRSSYNEQFF	TGTGCCAGCAGTTACGGGTCCGCGGAAAGACGGCGATATAGGAGCTCCTACAATGAGCAGTTCTTC
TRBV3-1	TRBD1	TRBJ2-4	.	CASSLQGGPKNIQYF	TGTGCCAGCAGCCTGCAAGGGGGCCCCAAAAACATTCAGTACTTC
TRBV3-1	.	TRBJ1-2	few	CASSQQRNYGYTF	TGTGCCAGCAGCCAGCAGAGAAACTATGGCTACACCTTC